The clone carrying this T cell receptor (beta chain) was seen a handful of times. This sample was included in a study of blood T cell repertoires in COVID-19. Background on the study: Acute-phase and convalescent COVID-19 samples originated in the United States, Italy and Spain.

Authors' data handling: The assay estimated nucleated cells by amplifying reference gene primers. TCRdb's copy holds only in-frame clones and misses some; the assay was immunoSEQ multiplex PCR. For V, J and clone size, that table is used; D and trimming come from the DNA. Altogether some 250,000 clones are present, more than 75% being singletons, with the ten largest covering about 0.99%. The CDR3 consists of 14 residues. Trimming took 5 bases from V and 0 from J; bases not matched to a gene: 1. Germline V gene lookup returns CDR1 LNHDA and CDR2 SQIVND (reference sequence). What was sequenced was peripheral blood. V and J are TRBV19 and TRBJ2-1, with 7 bases aligning to TRBD2. This receptor was taken from a middle-aged woman who had recovered from COVID-19. The CDR3 region has the DNA TGTGCCAGTAGTTGGGGGGGCTCCTACAATGAGCAGTTCTTC. This codes for CASSWGGSYNEQFF.